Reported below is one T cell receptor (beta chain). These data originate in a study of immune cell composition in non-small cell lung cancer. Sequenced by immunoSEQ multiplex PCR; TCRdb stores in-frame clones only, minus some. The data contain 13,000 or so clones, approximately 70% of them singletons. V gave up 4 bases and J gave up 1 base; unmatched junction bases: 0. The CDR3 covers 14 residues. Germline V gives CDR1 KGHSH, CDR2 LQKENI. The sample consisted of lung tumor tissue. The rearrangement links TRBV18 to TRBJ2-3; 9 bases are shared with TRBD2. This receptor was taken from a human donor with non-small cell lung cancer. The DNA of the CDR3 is TGTGCCAGCTCACGACTAGCGGGCACAGATACGCAGTATTTT. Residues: CASSRLAGTDTQYF.